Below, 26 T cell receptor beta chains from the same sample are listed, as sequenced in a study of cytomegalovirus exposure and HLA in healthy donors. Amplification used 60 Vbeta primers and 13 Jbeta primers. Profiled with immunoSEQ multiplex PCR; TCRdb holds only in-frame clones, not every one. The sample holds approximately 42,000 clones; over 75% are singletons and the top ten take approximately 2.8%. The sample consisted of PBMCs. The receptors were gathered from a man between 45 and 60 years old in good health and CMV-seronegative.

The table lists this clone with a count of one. The DNA for the CDR3 is TGTGCCAGCAGCCAACGAGCGGGGGGGCCGTCAGATACGCAGTATTTT. It codes for CASSQRAGGPSDTQYF. The chain employs TRBV4-2 and TRBJ2-3, with TRBD2 matching 10 bases. This CDR3 spans 16 amino acids. Germline lookup yields CDR1 LGHNA and CDR2 YNFKEQ. The J segment lost 4 bases and the V segment lost 2 bases, leaving 6 bases of the junction unmatched.

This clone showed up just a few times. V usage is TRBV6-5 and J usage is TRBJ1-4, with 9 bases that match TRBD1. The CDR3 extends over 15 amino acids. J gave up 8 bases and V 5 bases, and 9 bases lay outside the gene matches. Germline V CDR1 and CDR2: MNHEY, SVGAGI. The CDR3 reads CASSHRTGVREKLFF. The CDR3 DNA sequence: TGTGCCAGCAGTCACCGGACAGGGGTCCGGGAAAAACTGTTTTTT.

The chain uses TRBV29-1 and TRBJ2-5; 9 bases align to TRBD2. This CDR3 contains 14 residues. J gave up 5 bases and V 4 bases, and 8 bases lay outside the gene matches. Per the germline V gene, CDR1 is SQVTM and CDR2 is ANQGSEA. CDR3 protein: CSVVLAGVPETQYF. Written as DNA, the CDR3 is TGCAGCGTTGTGTTAGCGGGGGTCCCGGAGACCCAGTACTTC.

The CDR3 DNA follows: TGTGCCAGCAGAAGAGACGGCAGGGTAAATGGCTACACCTTC. Protein product: CASRRDGRVNGYTF. V and J are TRBV28 and TRBJ1-2; a weak D match, TRBD1 (5 bases). This CDR3 has 14 residues. V dropped 6 bases and J dropped 6 bases, with 17 bases sitting between them. Germline loops: CDR1 MDHEN, CDR2 SYDVKM.

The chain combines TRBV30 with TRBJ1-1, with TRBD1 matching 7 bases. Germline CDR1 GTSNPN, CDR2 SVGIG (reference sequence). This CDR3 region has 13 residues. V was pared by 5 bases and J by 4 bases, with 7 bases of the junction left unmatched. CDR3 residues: CAWSWDSLTEAFF. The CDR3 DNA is TGTGCCTGGTCGTGGGACAGCCTCACTGAAGCTTTCTTT.

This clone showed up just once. CDR3 residues: CASSLSGGNQPQHF. The DNA for the CDR3 is TGTGCCAGCAGTTTATCGGGGGGGAATCAGCCCCAGCATTTT. This chain links TRBV28 with TRBJ1-5; possibly TRBD1 for D (5 bases). The CDR3 spans 14 residues. Germline lookup yields CDR1 MDHEN and CDR2 SYDVKM. Deletions cut 1 base from V and 4 bases from J, with 8 bases between.

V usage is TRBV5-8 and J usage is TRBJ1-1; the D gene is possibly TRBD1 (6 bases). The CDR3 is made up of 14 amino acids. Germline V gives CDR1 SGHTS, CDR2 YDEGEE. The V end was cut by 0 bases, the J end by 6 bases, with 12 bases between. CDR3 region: CASSLDRAWSEAFF. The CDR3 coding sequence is TGTGCCAGCAGCTTGGACAGGGCTTGGTCTGAAGCTTTCTTT.

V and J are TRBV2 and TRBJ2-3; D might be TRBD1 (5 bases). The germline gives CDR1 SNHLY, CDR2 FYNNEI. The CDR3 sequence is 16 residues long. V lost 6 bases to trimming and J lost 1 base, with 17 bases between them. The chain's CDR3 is CASRPTAGLGTDTQYF. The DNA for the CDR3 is TGTGCCAGCAGACCGACAGCCGGCTTGGGCACAGATACGCAGTATTTT. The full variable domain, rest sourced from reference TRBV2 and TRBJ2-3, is EPEVTQTPSHQVTQMGQEVILRCVPISNHLYFYWYRQILGQKVEFLVSFYNNEISEKSEIFDDQFSVERPDGSNFTLKIRSTKLEDSAMYFCASRPTAGLGTDTQYFGPGTRLTVL.

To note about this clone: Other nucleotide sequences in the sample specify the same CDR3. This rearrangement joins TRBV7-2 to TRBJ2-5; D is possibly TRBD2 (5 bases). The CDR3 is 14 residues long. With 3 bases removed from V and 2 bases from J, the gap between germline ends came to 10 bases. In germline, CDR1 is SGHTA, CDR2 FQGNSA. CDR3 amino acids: CASSLSGGQETQYF. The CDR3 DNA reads TGTGCCAGCAGCTTGTCCGGAGGTCAAGAGACCCAGTACTTC.

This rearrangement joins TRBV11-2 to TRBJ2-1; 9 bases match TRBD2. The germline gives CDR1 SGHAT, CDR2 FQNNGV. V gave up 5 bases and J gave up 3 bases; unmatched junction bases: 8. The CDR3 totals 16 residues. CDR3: CASSNIAGAHYNEQFF. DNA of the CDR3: TGTGCCAGCAGCAACATAGCGGGGGCCCACTACAATGAGCAGTTCTTC.

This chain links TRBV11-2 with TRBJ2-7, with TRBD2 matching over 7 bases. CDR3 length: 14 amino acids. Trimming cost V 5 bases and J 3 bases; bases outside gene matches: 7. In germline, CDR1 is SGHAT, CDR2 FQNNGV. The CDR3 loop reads CASSQRDGGYEQYF. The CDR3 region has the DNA TGTGCCAGCAGCCAGCGGGACGGAGGCTACGAGCAGTACTTC.

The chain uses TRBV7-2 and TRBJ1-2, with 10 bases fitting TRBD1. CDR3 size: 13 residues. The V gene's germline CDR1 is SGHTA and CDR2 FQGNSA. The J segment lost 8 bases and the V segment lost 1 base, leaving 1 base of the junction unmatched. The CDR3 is CASSLGTGGGYTF. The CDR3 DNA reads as TGTGCCAGCAGCTTAGGGACAGGGGGGGGCTACACCTTC.

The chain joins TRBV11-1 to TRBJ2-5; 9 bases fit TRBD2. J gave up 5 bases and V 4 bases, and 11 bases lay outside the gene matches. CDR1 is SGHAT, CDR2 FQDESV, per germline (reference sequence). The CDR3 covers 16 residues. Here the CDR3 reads CASSSPGGRAEETQYF. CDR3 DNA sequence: TGTGCCAGCAGCTCCCCCGGCGGGAGGGCCGAGGAGACCCAGTACTTC.

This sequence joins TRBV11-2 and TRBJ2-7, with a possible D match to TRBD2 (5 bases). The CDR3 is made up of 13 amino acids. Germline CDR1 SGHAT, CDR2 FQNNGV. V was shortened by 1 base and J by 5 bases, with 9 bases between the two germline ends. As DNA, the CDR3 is TGTGCCAGCAGCTTAGTTCCCGGGGACGAGCAGTACTTC. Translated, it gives CASSLVPGDEQYF.

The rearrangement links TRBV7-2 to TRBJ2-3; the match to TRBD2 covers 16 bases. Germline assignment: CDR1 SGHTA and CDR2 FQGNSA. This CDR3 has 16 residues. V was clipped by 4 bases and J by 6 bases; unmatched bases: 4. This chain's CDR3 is CASSWGLAGGMDTQYF. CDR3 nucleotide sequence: TGTGCCAGCAGCTGGGGACTAGCGGGGGGGATGGATACGCAGTATTTT. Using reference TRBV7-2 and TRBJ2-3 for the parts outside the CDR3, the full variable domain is GAGVSQSPSNKVTEKGKDVELRCDPISGHTALYWYRQSLGQGLEFLIYFQGNSAPDKSGLPSDRFSAERTGGSVSTLTIQRTQQEDSAVYLCASSWGLAGGMDTQYFGPGTRLTVL.

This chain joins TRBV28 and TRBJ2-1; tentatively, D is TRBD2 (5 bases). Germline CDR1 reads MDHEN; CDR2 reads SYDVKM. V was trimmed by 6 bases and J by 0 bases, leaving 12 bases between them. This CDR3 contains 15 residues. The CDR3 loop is CASSHGVSSYNEQFF. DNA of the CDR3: TGTGCCAGCAGCCACGGGGTTAGCTCCTACAATGAGCAGTTCTTC.

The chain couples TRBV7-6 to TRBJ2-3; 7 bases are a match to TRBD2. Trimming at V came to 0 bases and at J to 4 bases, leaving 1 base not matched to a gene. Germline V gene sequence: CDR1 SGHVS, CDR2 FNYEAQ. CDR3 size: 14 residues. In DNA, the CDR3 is TGTGCCAGCAGCTTAGCGGGGGGGGCAGATACGCAGTATTTT. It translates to CASSLAGGADTQYF.

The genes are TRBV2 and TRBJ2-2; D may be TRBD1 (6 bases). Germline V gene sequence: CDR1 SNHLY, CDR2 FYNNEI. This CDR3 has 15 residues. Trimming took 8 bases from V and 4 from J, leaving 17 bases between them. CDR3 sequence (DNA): TGTGCCAGCTTCGAAGGGGGATATACCACCGGGGAGCTGTTTTTT. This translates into CASFEGGYTTGELFF.

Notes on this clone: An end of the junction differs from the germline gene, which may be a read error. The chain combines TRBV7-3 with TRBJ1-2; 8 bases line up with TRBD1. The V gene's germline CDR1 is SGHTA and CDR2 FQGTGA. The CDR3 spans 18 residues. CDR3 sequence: CSSSLEAQGRGQEYGYTF. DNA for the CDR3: TGTTCCAGCAGCTTAGAAGCCCAGGGCAGGGGGCAGGAGTATGGCTACACCTTC.

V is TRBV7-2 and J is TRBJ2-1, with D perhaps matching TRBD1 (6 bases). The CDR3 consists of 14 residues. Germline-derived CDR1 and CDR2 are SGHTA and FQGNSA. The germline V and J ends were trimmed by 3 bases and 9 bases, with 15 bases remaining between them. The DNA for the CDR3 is TGTGCCAGCAGCTTTGGCCGAACAGGGATTGAGCAGTTCTTC. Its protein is CASSFGRTGIEQFF.

The CDR3 loop reads CASSTLQGRTDTQYF. CDR3 coding DNA: TGTGCCAGCTCAACCCTTCAGGGGCGCACAGATACGCAGTATTTT. The chain uses TRBV18 and TRBJ2-3; a weak D match, TRBD1 (6 bases). CDR1 is KGHSH, CDR2 LQKENI, per germline. The V gene lost 5 bases and the J gene lost 1 base, with 13 bases spanning the gap. The CDR3 covers 15 residues.

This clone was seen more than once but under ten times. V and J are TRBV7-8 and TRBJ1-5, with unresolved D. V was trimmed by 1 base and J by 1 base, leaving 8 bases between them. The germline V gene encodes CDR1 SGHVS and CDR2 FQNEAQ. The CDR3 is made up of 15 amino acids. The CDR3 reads CASSLVEESNQPQHF. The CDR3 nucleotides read TGTGCCAGCAGCTTAGTTGAGGAGAGCAATCAGCCCCAGCATTTT.

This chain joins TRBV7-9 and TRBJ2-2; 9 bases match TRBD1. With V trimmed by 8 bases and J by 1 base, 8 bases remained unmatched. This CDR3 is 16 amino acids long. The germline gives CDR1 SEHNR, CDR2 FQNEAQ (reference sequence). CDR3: CASPKPGQGNTGELFF. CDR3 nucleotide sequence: TGTGCCAGCCCTAAACCGGGACAGGGGAACACCGGGGAGCTGTTTTTT.

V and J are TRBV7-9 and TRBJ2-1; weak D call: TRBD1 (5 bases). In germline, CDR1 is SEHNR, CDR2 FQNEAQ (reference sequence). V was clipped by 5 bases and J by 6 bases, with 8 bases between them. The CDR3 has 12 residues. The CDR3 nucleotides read TGTGCCAGCAGCCAGGGCTTCAATGAGCAGTTCTTC. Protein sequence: CASSQGFNEQFF.

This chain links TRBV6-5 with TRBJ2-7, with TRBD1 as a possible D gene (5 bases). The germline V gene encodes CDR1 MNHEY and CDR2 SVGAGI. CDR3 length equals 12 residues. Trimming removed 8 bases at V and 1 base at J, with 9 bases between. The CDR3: CASGAASYEQYF. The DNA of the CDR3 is TGTGCCAGCGGGGCAGCTTCCTACGAGCAGTACTTC.

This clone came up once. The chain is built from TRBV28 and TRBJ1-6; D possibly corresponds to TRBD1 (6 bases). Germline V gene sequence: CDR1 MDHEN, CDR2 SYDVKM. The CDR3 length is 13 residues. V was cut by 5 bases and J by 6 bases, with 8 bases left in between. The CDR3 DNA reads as TGTGCCAGCAGTCGGACAGTTAATTCACCCCTCCACTTT. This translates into CASSRTVNSPLHF.